The rows below give T cell receptor beta chains drawn from one sample of a study of Ad26.COV2.S vaccination and SARS-CoV-2 variants. This table comes from immunoSEQ multiplex PCR, and its TCRdb copy is limited to in-frame clones, with some not included. This sample has roughly 270,000 clones, with around 87% found just once. This specimen consisted of peripheral blood, obtained in a trial of Ad26.COV2.S vaccine versus placebo. These receptors all stem from a person aged 18 to 59 who received the Ad26.COV2.S COVID-19 vaccine or a placebo. Each CDR3 is given with its conserved first and last residue. D genes are given only for firm matches. Rows give clone size only sometimes, using once, few, many, or a class for an expanded clone.

abundance: NA
j_gene: TRBJ1-5
v_gene: TRBV18
d_gene: NA
CDR3aa: CASSPAENQPQHF
CDR3nt: TGTGCCAGCTCACCAGCAGAAAATCAGCCCCAGCATTTT

abundance: NA
j_gene: TRBJ2-7
v_gene: TRBV29-1
d_gene: TRBD2
CDR3aa: CSVGGREGYEQYF
CDR3nt: TGCAGCGTTGGCGGCAGGGAGGGCTACGAGCAGTACTTC

abundance: NA
j_gene: TRBJ2-3
v_gene: TRBV7-2
d_gene: TRBD2
CDR3aa: CASSSSQAGGADTQYF
CDR3nt: TGTGCCAGCAGCTCCAGTCAGGCGGGAGGCGCAGATACGCAGTATTTT

abundance: NA
j_gene: TRBJ1-1
v_gene: TRBV5-1
d_gene: TRBD1
CDR3aa: CASSLAQGETEAFF
CDR3nt: TGCGCCAGCAGCCTTGCGCAGGGGGAGACTGAAGCTTTCTTT

abundance: NA
j_gene: TRBJ2-3
v_gene: TRBV19
d_gene: NA
CDR3aa: CASSIKRSTDTQYF
CDR3nt: TGTGCCAGTAGTATAAAACGTAGCACAGATACGCAGTATTTT

abundance: NA
j_gene: TRBJ2-3
v_gene: TRBV5-5
d_gene: NA
CDR3aa: CASSPPGGTSTDTQYF
CDR3nt: TGTGCCAGCAGTCCGCCGGGTGGGACCAGCACAGATACGCAGTATTTT

abundance: NA
j_gene: TRBJ1-5
v_gene: TRBV2
d_gene: NA
CDR3aa: CASNFGQSNQPQHF
CDR3nt: TGTGCCAGCAATTTTGGACAATCCAATCAGCCCCAGCATTTT

abundance: NA
j_gene: TRBJ1-1
v_gene: TRBV5-1
d_gene: TRBD1
CDR3aa: CASSVDRLGMNTEAFF
CDR3nt: TGCGCCAGCAGCGTGGACAGGTTGGGTATGAACACTGAAGCTTTCTTT

abundance: NA
j_gene: TRBJ1-2
v_gene: TRBV30
d_gene: TRBD1
CDR3aa: CACRPPRDRVGRDYGYTF
CDR3nt: TGTGCCTGCCGGCCCCCTCGGGACAGGGTGGGGCGCGACTATGGCTACACCTTC

abundance: NA
j_gene: TRBJ2-7
v_gene: TRBV6-1
d_gene: NA
CDR3aa: CASSETGPTYEQYF
CDR3nt: TGTGCCAGCAGTGAGACAGGTCCCACCTACGAGCAGTACTTC

abundance: NA
j_gene: TRBJ2-7
v_gene: TRBV28
d_gene: NA
CDR3aa: CASSLVGRAYEQYF
CDR3nt: TGTGCCAGCAGCCTTGTGGGACGGGCCTACGAGCAGTACTTC

abundance: NA
j_gene: TRBJ2-2
v_gene: TRBV11-2
d_gene: TRBD1
CDR3aa: CASSARTGGSGELFF
CDR3nt: TGTGCCAGCAGCGCCCGGACAGGGGGGTCCGGGGAGCTGTTTTTT

abundance: NA
j_gene: TRBJ2-1
v_gene: TRBV2
d_gene: NA
CDR3aa: CASSEALLQFF
CDR3nt: TGTGCCAGCAGTGAAGCGCTCTTGCAGTTCTTC

abundance: NA
j_gene: TRBJ2-7
v_gene: TRBV12-3/TRBV12-4
d_gene: NA
CDR3aa: CASSWQLLYEQYF
CDR3nt: TGTGCCAGCAGTTGGCAGCTACTATACGAGCAGTACTTC

abundance: NA
j_gene: TRBJ2-1
v_gene: TRBV5-1
d_gene: TRBD2
CDR3aa: CASSFGLAGVGQFF
CDR3nt: TGCGCCAGCAGCTTCGGGCTAGCGGGAGTGGGGCAGTTCTTC

abundance: NA
j_gene: TRBJ2-7
v_gene: TRBV19
d_gene: TRBD1
CDR3aa: CASSRDSQKPQQYF
CDR3nt: TGTGCCAGTAGCCGGGACAGCCAAAAACCCCAGCAGTACTTC

abundance: NA
j_gene: TRBJ2-5
v_gene: TRBV5-3
d_gene: NA
CDR3aa: CAGRGTGHLRRETQYF
CDR3nt: TGTGCCGGGCGGGGCACAGGCCACCTAAGGAGAGAGACCCAGTACTTC

abundance: few
j_gene: TRBJ2-7
v_gene: TRBV27
d_gene: NA
CDR3aa: CASSLTGPYEQYF
CDR3nt: TGTGCCAGCAGTTTAACGGGGCCCTACGAGCAGTACTTC

abundance: NA
j_gene: TRBJ1-2
v_gene: TRBV19
d_gene: TRBD1
CDR3aa: CASSERDSANYGYTF
CDR3nt: TGTGCCAGTAGTGAAAGGGACAGCGCTAACTATGGCTACACCTTC

abundance: NA
j_gene: TRBJ2-2
v_gene: TRBV21-1
d_gene: NA
CDR3aa: CASSPGWVTGELFF
CDR3nt: TGTGCCAGCAGCCCCGGGTGGGTGACCGGGGAGCTGTTTTTT

abundance: NA
j_gene: TRBJ2-1
v_gene: TRBV7-9
d_gene: NA
CDR3aa: CASTFFSASNEQFF
CDR3nt: TGTGCCAGCACCTTCTTCAGCGCGAGCAATGAGCAGTTCTTC

abundance: NA
j_gene: TRBJ2-7
v_gene: TRBV19
d_gene: NA
CDR3aa: CASSFSSAGSSYEQYF
CDR3nt: TGTGCCAGTAGCTTTTCTAGCGCGGGGAGCTCCTACGAGCAGTACTTC

abundance: NA
j_gene: TRBJ1-1
v_gene: TRBV12-3/TRBV12-4
d_gene: NA
CDR3aa: CASIETGSTEAFF
CDR3nt: TGTGCCAGCATCGAGACAGGCAGTACTGAAGCTTTCTTT

abundance: NA
j_gene: TRBJ2-3
v_gene: TRBV2
d_gene: NA
CDR3aa: CASSGAGTSTDTQYF
CDR3nt: TGTGCCAGCAGTGGGGCCGGGACAAGCACAGATACGCAGTATTTT

abundance: NA
j_gene: TRBJ1-1
v_gene: TRBV6-6
d_gene: NA
CDR3aa: CASSYSMGGTEAFF
CDR3nt: TGTGCCAGCAGTTACTCGATGGGGGGCACTGAAGCTTTCTTT

abundance: NA
j_gene: TRBJ2-1
v_gene: TRBV30
d_gene: NA
CDR3aa: CAWRDRGLWGLADSSYNEQFF
CDR3nt: TGTGCCTGGAGGGACAGGGGGCTTTGGGGACTAGCGGACAGCTCCTACAATGAGCAGTTCTTC

abundance: NA
j_gene: TRBJ1-6
v_gene: TRBV5-5
d_gene: NA
CDR3aa: CASSLGGSYNSPLHF
CDR3nt: TGTGCCAGCAGCTTGGGAGGCAGCTATAATTCACCCCTCCACTTT

abundance: NA
j_gene: TRBJ2-3
v_gene: TRBV28
d_gene: NA
CDR3aa: CASSSPGAHTQYF
CDR3nt: TGTGCCAGCAGTTCGCCGGGGGCGCATACGCAGTATTTT

abundance: NA
j_gene: TRBJ2-5
v_gene: TRBV4-3
d_gene: NA
CDR3aa: CASSQVLQTTRTQYF
CDR3nt: TGCGCCAGCAGCCAAGTCCTACAGACCACACGGACCCAGTACTTC

abundance: NA
j_gene: TRBJ1-5
v_gene: TRBV7-2
d_gene: NA
CDR3aa: CASSLSGGQSNQPQHF
CDR3nt: TGTGCCAGCAGCTTATCGGGAGGACAGAGCAATCAGCCCCAGCATTTT

abundance: NA
j_gene: TRBJ2-3
v_gene: TRBV12-5
d_gene: NA
CDR3aa: CASGIYFTDTQYF
CDR3nt: TGTGCTAGTGGTATCTATTTCACAGATACGCAGTATTTT

abundance: NA
j_gene: TRBJ2-1
v_gene: TRBV7-2
d_gene: NA
CDR3aa: CASSKEGGLRQFF
CDR3nt: TGTGCCAGCAGCAAAGAGGGGGGGCTTAGGCAGTTCTTC

abundance: once
j_gene: TRBJ1-1
v_gene: TRBV27
d_gene: NA
CDR3aa: CASRKSDSLMNTEAFF
CDR3nt: TGTGCCAGCAGGAAATCCGACAGTCTCATGAACACTGAAGCTTTCTTT

abundance: once
j_gene: TRBJ1-6
v_gene: TRBV12-3/TRBV12-4
d_gene: NA
CDR3aa: CASTRTENSPLHF
CDR3nt: TGTGCCAGCACCAGGACGGAAAATTCACCCCTCCACTTT

abundance: few
j_gene: TRBJ1-1
v_gene: TRBV2
d_gene: NA
CDR3aa: CASRPGTERSTEAFF
CDR3nt: TGTGCCAGCAGGCCCGGGACGGAGAGAAGCACTGAAGCTTTCTTT

abundance: NA
j_gene: TRBJ1-6
v_gene: TRBV12-3/TRBV12-4
d_gene: TRBD1
CDR3aa: CASSDRVDSPLHF
CDR3nt: TGTGCCAGCAGTGACAGGGTAGACTCACCCCTCCACTTT

abundance: NA
j_gene: TRBJ1-4
v_gene: TRBV5-8
d_gene: NA
CDR3aa: CASSFGGATNEKLFF
CDR3nt: TGTGCCAGCAGCTTTGGAGGTGCAACTAATGAAAAACTGTTTTTT

abundance: NA
j_gene: TRBJ2-2
v_gene: TRBV5-4
d_gene: TRBD2
CDR3aa: CASSFPSGSAGELFF
CDR3nt: TGTGCCAGCAGCTTTCCTAGCGGGAGCGCCGGGGAGCTGTTTTTT